This TCR beta chain was observed in a study of T cell repertoires in cytomegalovirus infection. Background on the study: It can be stated that public TCR beta signatures indicated CMV infection as well as a matching HLA type. Study observations and caveats: There were HLA-C-restricted CMV-specific TCR beta clonotypes dominating the ex vivo response.

TCRdb re-called the reads through MiXCR, storing one row per CDR3 protein. This table has approximately 500,000 distinct CDR3 sequences, approximately 15% appearing once. This clonotype was seen many times. Its target is unknown. This receptor was identified in a human donor in good health (CMV status not recorded). Some clones in this sample may be carry-over from other donors' samples. The sample was CD8+ T cells from PBMCs.

CDR3 nucleotide sequence: TGTGCCACTTCGGCGTGGGAGGGATTGAGGAATACGCAGTATTTT. Its translation is CATSAWEGLRNTQYF. This rearrangement joins TRBV15 to TRBJ2-3, with 7 nucleotides matching TRBD2. The CDR3 contains 15 residues. Germline CDR1 reads LNHNV; CDR2 reads YYDKDF (reference sequence). J was trimmed by 7 bases and V by 9 bases; bases with no gene match: 16.